The subject of this entry is one T cell receptor beta chain. The antigen is undetermined. The sample comes from a study of cytomegalovirus exposure and HLA in healthy donors. The CDR3 spans 14 residues. Trimming cost V 8 bases and J 5 bases, with 16 bases left between them. CDR1 is LGHNA and CDR2 is YSLEER in the germline V gene. Use of 60 Vbeta and 13 Jbeta primers characterized the PCR. Sequencing used immunoSEQ multiplex PCR; TCRdb keeps in-frame clones, though not all of them. The sample yields approximately 200,000 clones, about 79% seen once. Study results and caveats: On later analysis, the bulk of CMV-associated TCR beta chains appeared to be HLA-restricted.

The specimen sequenced was PBMCs. The chain uses TRBV4-3 and TRBJ2-1; perhaps TRBD2 as D (6 bases). This TCR was sampled from a man between 18 and 29 years old in good health and CMV-seronegative. Written as DNA, the CDR3 is TGCGCCAGCCGGGGACTGAAAGATAACAATGAGCAGTTCTTC. Its translation: CASRGLKDNNEQFF.